The 20 T cell receptor beta chains given below trace back to one sample, sequenced in a study of CD8+CD57+ T cells in acquired aplastic anemia. The template used for profiling TCR beta VDJ and CDR3 was genomic DNA. Each CDR3 protein is one row after TCRdb ran MiXCR on the reads. The data show 250,000 to 350,000 distinct CDR3 sequences, 45% to 65% seen once. Sequencing was done on patients that had shown CD8+CD57+ cell expansion by flow cytometry. The sequenced sample consisted of sorted CD4+, CD8+, or CD8+CD57+ T cells (not recorded which) from PBMCs. The receptors originated from a human donor with aplastic anemia.

The chain has TRBV9 and TRBJ2-5; D gene ambiguous. Trimming took off 0 bases at V and 4 bases at J, with 10 bases between the two ends. The CDR3 contains 14 residues. The germline V gene encodes CDR1 SGDLS and CDR2 YYNGEE. The CDR3 here is CASSVGVGTETQYF. The CDR3, as DNA: TGTGCCAGCAGCGTAGGGGTGGGAACAGAGACCCAGTACTTC. The complete variable domain, with remaining parts taken from reference TRBV9 and TRBJ2-5, reads DSGVTQTPKHLITATGQRVTLRCSPRSGDLSVYWYQQSLDQGLQFLIQYYNGEERAKGNILERFSAQQFPDLHSELNLSSLELGDSALYFCASSVGVGTETQYFGPGTRLLVL.

This clonotype has just a few counts. V is TRBV25-1 and J is TRBJ1-1; the match to TRBD1 covers 8 bases. The junction had 3 bases not matched to a gene; V was cut back by 4 bases and J by 2 bases. The CDR3 is 14 amino acids. CDR1 is MGHDK, CDR2 SYGVNS, per germline. CDR3 DNA sequence: TGTGCCAGCAGTGCCGGGACAGGAAACACTGAAGCTTTCTTT. It codes for CASSAGTGNTEAFF.

CDR3 sequence: CASSLYSPGTDTQYF. As DNA, the CDR3 is TGTGCCAGCAGTTTATACAGTCCCGGCACAGATACGCAGTATTTT. The gene calls are TRBV6-1 and TRBJ2-3; D is unclear. This CDR3 comprises 15 residues. V lost 5 bases and J lost 1, with 13 bases in between. Germline V gene data show CDR1 as MNHNS and CDR2 as SASEGT.

The rearrangement uses TRBV12-3 or TRBV12-4 and TRBJ2-7; D is uncertain. The CDR3 is 11 residues long. V was pared by 6 bases and J by 5 bases, with 8 bases between. CDR3 in DNA: TGTGCCAGCAGCCGCACACACGAGCAGTACTTC. Translated: CASSRTHEQYF.

The chain carries TRBV19 and TRBJ2-7, with no clear D. This CDR3 is 12 amino acids long. The V gene lost 1 base and the J gene lost 3 bases, with 4 bases spanning the gap. Germline assignment: CDR1 LNHDA and CDR2 SQIVND (reference sequence). The CDR3 DNA reads as TGTGCCAGTAGTATAGTCGGCTACGAGCAGTACTTC. Residues: CASSIVGYEQYF.

This clonotype was picked up one time. This chain joins TRBV12-3 or TRBV12-4 and TRBJ2-7; TRBD2 matches 9 bases. The CDR3 has 14 amino acids. Trimming cost V 2 bases and J 3 bases; bases outside gene matches: 2. CDR3 nucleotide sequence: TGTGCCAGCAGTTTAAGCGGGAGGAACTACGAGCAGTACTTC. Translation: CASSLSGRNYEQYF.

The chain carries TRBV29-1 and TRBJ2-7, with TRBD1 matching over 10 bases. CDR3 length equals 15 residues. Germline V gene sequence: CDR1 SQVTM, CDR2 ANQGSEA. Trimming at V came to 3 bases and at J to 1 base, leaving 6 bases not matched to a gene. CDR3 in amino acids: CSVEFAGQGSYEQYF. In DNA, the CDR3 is TGCAGCGTTGAGTTCGCGGGACAGGGGTCCTACGAGCAGTACTTC.

The chain employs TRBV10-1 and TRBJ2-3; 9 positions match TRBD2. The germline CDR1 and CDR2 sequences are WNHNN and SYGVQD (reference sequence). Losses at the gene ends were 2 bases for V and 1 base for J; bases not matched to a gene: 4. The CDR3 sequence is 16 residues long. The CDR3 is CASSERREGGTDTQYF. CDR3 sequence (DNA): TGCGCCAGCAGTGAGAGGCGGGAGGGGGGCACAGATACGCAGTATTTT.

This clonotype has at least ten counts. This chain uses TRBV10-1 with TRBJ2-2, with 7 nucleotides matching TRBD1. V lost 5 bases, J lost 0 bases, and 3 bases stayed unmatched. Germline CDR1 reads WNHNN; CDR2 reads SYGVQD (reference sequence). CDR3 size: 15 residues. In DNA, the CDR3 is TGCGCCAGCAGTACCGGGACAGCGAACACCGGGGAGCTGTTTTTT. It encodes CASSTGTANTGELFF.

This clonotype occurred once. The CDR3 here is CASIGAGYEQYF. The CDR3 region has the DNA TGTGCCAGCATCGGGGCCGGCTACGAGCAGTACTTC. V gene TRBV2 combines with J gene TRBJ2-7, with D tentatively TRBD1 or TRBD2 (5 bases each). V lost 7 bases and J 3 bases, leaving 10 bases between the germline ends. This CDR3 has 12 amino acids. CDR1 is SNHLY and CDR2 is FYNNEI in the germline V gene.

Worth noting for this clonotype: Germline and junction disagree at one end, which may indicate a read error. The V and J genes are TRBV6-5 and TRBJ1-6; D possibly corresponds to TRBD1 (6 bases). CDR1 and CDR2 (germline): MNHEY, SVGAGI. This CDR3 is built from 13 residues. This CDR3 is CVSGGGSISPLHF. The CDR3 nucleotides are TGTGTCAGCGGGGGCGGATCCATCTCACCCCTCCACTTT.

The V call is TRBV15, the J call TRBJ2-2, with unresolved D. This CDR3 is built from 9 residues. V lost 7 bases to trimming and J lost 7 bases, with 1 base between them. Germline V gives CDR1 LNHNV, CDR2 YYDKDF (reference sequence). In DNA, the CDR3 is TGTGCCACCAACGGGGAGCTGTTTTTT. This encodes CATNGELFF.

This clonotype showed up many times. The chain links TRBV5-1 to TRBJ2-7; D uncertain. V was clipped by 0 bases and J by 0 bases, with 10 bases between them. Looked up from germline, CDR1 is SGHRS and CDR2 is YFSETQ. CDR3 length equals 15 residues. The chain's CDR3 is CASSLGAVSSYEQYF. The DNA of the CDR3 is TGCGCCAGCAGCTTGGGGGCGGTGAGCTCCTACGAGCAGTACTTC.

This rearrangement joins TRBV19 to TRBJ2-1, with TRBD2 as a possible D gene (6 bases). Germline assignment: CDR1 LNHDA and CDR2 SQIVND (reference sequence). Trimming pared 5 bases from V and 6 bases from J, leaving 23 bases between. The CDR3 is 17 residues long. The CDR3 protein is CASSSRPPMGGTNEQFF. The CDR3 DNA sequence: TGTGCCAGTAGTTCGCGACCCCCGATGGGCGGGACCAATGAGCAGTTCTTC.

This clonotype was picked up a small number of times. In nucleotides, the CDR3 is TGCAGTGCTAGAGATTGGGGGGGCGACTATGGCTACACCTTC. Its translation is CSARDWGGDYGYTF. This rearrangement joins TRBV20-1 to TRBJ1-2, with D possibly being TRBD1 (6 bases). V was cut by 0 bases and J by 3 bases, with 11 bases left in between. The V gene's germline CDR1 is DFQATT and CDR2 SNEGSKA (reference sequence). This CDR3 contains 14 residues.

The chain is built from TRBV25-1 and TRBJ2-5; D is perhaps TRBD2 (6 bases). V lost 8 bases and J 3 bases, leaving 16 bases between the germline ends. CDR1 is MGHDK and CDR2 is SYGVNS in the germline V gene. This CDR3 comprises 14 residues. The CDR3 DNA reads as TGTGCCAGCTTCGGGACTTACACCGAAGAGACCCAGTACTTC. Translated, it gives CASFGTYTEETQYF. Looking up the rest from reference TRBV25-1 and TRBJ2-5 gives the full variable domain: EADIYQTPRYLVIGTGKKITLECSQTMGHDKMYWYQQDPGMELHLIHYSYGVNSTEKGDLSSESTVSRIRTEHFPLTLESARPSHTSQYLCASFGTYTEETQYFGPGTRLLVL.

This clonotype was detected only once. This chain uses TRBV20-1 with TRBJ1-5; tentatively, D is TRBD1 (5 bases). Germline V gene data show CDR1 as DFQATT and CDR2 as SNEGSKA (reference sequence). The V end was cut by 2 bases, the J end by 8 bases, with 19 bases between. The CDR3 is made up of 15 amino acids. CDR3 sequence: CSARLTGFRDEPQHF. The CDR3 DNA sequence: TGCAGTGCTAGACTGACGGGATTCAGGGATGAGCCCCAGCATTTT.

The J gene is TRBJ2-7, the V gene TRBV5-1, with D unresolved. Germline values: CDR1 SGHRS, CDR2 YFSETQ. The CDR3 runs to 14 residues. V gave up 4 bases and J gave up 0 bases, with 11 bases separating them. CDR3 sequence reads: CASSIGSGSYEQYF. CDR3 coding DNA: TGCGCCAGCAGCATTGGGTCAGGCTCCTACGAGCAGTACTTC.

This chain connects TRBV2 to TRBJ2-5; possibly TRBD2 for D (5 bases). V gave up 5 bases and J gave up 2 bases, with 15 bases separating them. The germline V gene has CDR1 SNHLY and CDR2 FYNNEI. The CDR3 sequence is 15 residues long. The CDR3 reads CASSPSGEAQETQYF. As DNA, the CDR3 is TGTGCCAGCAGTCCCTCCGGGGAAGCACAAGAGACCCAGTACTTC.

This clonotype was seen ten or more times. CDR3 in amino acids: CASSLGQVSYEQYF. CDR3 DNA: TGTGCCAGCAGCTTGGGACAGGTTTCCTACGAGCAGTACTTC. The chain employs TRBV12-3 or TRBV12-4 and TRBJ2-7; TRBD1 aligns across 8 bases. The CDR3 is 14 residues long. With V trimmed by 6 bases and J by 1 base, 5 bases remained unmatched.